Listed here are 17 T cell receptor beta chains from one sample, sequenced in a study of T cell clonotyping in hematopoietic cell transplantation. The protocol was immunoSEQ multiplex PCR, while the TCRdb copy is restricted to in-frame clones and leaves out a portion. This repertoire shows approximately 44,000 clones, 85% found once; its top ten account for approximately 3%. Time point of the sample: recipient sample about 28 days before transplant, after cytoreduction. The input for sequencing was peripheral blood mononuclear cells, taken before stem cell transplant. The receptors derive from a man in his fifties or sixties with acute myeloid leukemia. Some clones in this sample may be carry-over from other donors' samples.

The chain has TRBV27 and TRBJ1-2, with 7 bases aligning to TRBD1. Germline V CDR1 and CDR2: MNHEY, SMNVEV (reference sequence). CDR3 size: 13 residues. J lost 3 bases, V lost 6 bases, and 4 bases had no gene match. The CDR3 DNA reads TGTGCCAGCAGGCCGACAGGGTACTATGGCTACACCTTC. Protein sequence: CASRPTGYYGYTF.

This clone was observed a few times. The chain is built from TRBV25-1 and TRBJ1-6; no clear D. The CDR3 loop spans 15 amino acids. Germline CDR1 and CDR2: MGHDK and SYGVNS. Trimming pared 7 bases from V and 7 bases from J, leaving 17 bases between. The CDR3 DNA sequence: TGTGCCAGCAAGGACGGGCTGGGAGCCAATTCACCCCTCCACTTT. This codes for CASKDGLGANSPLHF. The entire variable domain, with the rest obtained from reference TRBV25-1 and TRBJ1-6, is as follows: EADIYQTPRYLVIGTGKKITLECSQTMGHDKMYWYQQDPGMELHLIHYSYGVNSTEKGDLSSESTVSRIRTEHFPLTLESARPSHTSQYLCASKDGLGANSPLHFGNGTRLTVT.

This chain joins TRBV28 and TRBJ1-2, with a possible D match to TRBD1 (6 bases). Trimming left V 4 bases short and J 6 bases short, with 21 bases between. From germline, CDR1 is MDHEN and CDR2 SYDVKM. The CDR3 sequence is 16 residues long. Here the CDR3 reads CASSSPYPRGENGYTF. The CDR3 DNA sequence: TGTGCCAGCAGTTCCCCATATCCCAGGGGCGAAAATGGCTACACCTTC.

This clone was seen just once. The chain is built from TRBV28 and TRBJ2-7; unclear D gene. The germline gives CDR1 MDHEN, CDR2 SYDVKM. V was shortened by 6 bases and J by 3 bases, with 9 bases between the two germline ends. This CDR3 region has 12 residues. The CDR3 loop is CASRPPGYEQYF. CDR3 DNA sequence: TGTGCCAGCAGGCCTCCCGGCTACGAGCAGTACTTC.

The chain has TRBV5-4 and TRBJ2-7; no reliable D call. The CDR3 loop spans 12 amino acids. Trimming took off 2 bases at V and 6 bases at J, with 9 bases between the two ends. Germline V CDR1 and CDR2: SGHNT, YYREEE (reference sequence). CDR3 in DNA: TGTGCCAGCAGCTTATCCTTAGGCGAGCAGTACTTC. This gives the protein CASSLSLGEQYF.

This clone was picked up one time. V gene TRBV19 combines with J gene TRBJ2-3; TRBD2 matches 12 bases. This CDR3 is built from 15 residues. V lost 8 bases to trimming and J lost 4 bases; unmatched junction nucleotides: 7. The germline CDR1 and CDR2 sequences are LNHDA and SQIVND (reference sequence). CDR3 amino acids: CASRRLAGVPDTQYF. CDR3 bases: TGTGCCAGTCGCCGACTAGCGGGGGTACCAGATACGCAGTATTTT. The full variable domain, its missing parts supplied by reference TRBV19 and TRBJ2-3, is DGGITQSPKYLFRKEGQNVTLSCEQNLNHDAMYWYRQDPGQGLRLIYYSQIVNDFQKGDIAEGYSVSREKKESFPLTVTSAQKNPTAFYLCASRRLAGVPDTQYFGPGTRLTVL.

About this clone itself: This same CDR3 is encoded by further DNA sequences in the sample. This chain joins TRBV28 and TRBJ2-7; D is unclear. Germline assignment: CDR1 MDHEN and CDR2 SYDVKM. The CDR3 runs 13 residues. V was shortened by 2 bases and J by 2 bases, with 7 bases between the two germline ends. The CDR3 region has the DNA TGTGCCAGCAGTTTACGTGCCCCCTACGAGCAGTACTTC. This translates into CASSLRAPYEQYF.

The chain employs TRBV4-2 and TRBJ1-2; 8 nucleotides line up with TRBD1. CDR3 size: 16 residues. The V gene's germline CDR1 is LGHNA and CDR2 YNFKEQ. The junction had 11 bases not matched to a gene; V was cut back by 0 bases and J by 8 bases. CDR3 amino acids: CASSQDQNRGVIGYTF. CDR3 nucleotides: TGTGCCAGCAGCCAAGATCAAAACAGGGGGGTTATCGGCTACACCTTC.

V and J are TRBV6-4 and TRBJ1-1; no firm D call. Per the germline V gene, CDR1 is MRHNA and CDR2 is SNTAGT. The CDR3 contains 15 residues. Trimming shortened V by 0 bases and J by 2 bases, and 10 bases separated the two germline ends. The DNA for the CDR3 is TGTGCCAGCAGTGACTCGAGTGCGACAAACACTGAAGCTTTCTTT. The encoded protein is CASSDSSATNTEAFF.

The rearrangement joins TRBV19 to TRBJ2-2; tentative D call: TRBD2 (5 bases). The CDR3 is 13 amino acids. Trimming took off 3 bases at V and 6 bases at J, with 8 bases between the two ends. Germline CDR1 is LNHDA and CDR2 is SQIVND (reference sequence). The CDR3 is CASSITGAGELFF. CDR3 nucleotides: TGTGCCAGTAGTATCACCGGGGCCGGGGAGCTGTTTTTT.

The chain recombines TRBV28 with TRBJ2-7; 9 positions match TRBD1. V lost 2 bases and J lost 5; bases outside the gene matches: 7. This CDR3 is 15 amino acids long. Per germline, CDR1 MDHEN and CDR2 SYDVKM. The CDR3 DNA sequence: TGTGCCAGCAGTTTAGGGACAGGGCTAACCCACGAGCAGTACTTC. Translating it yields CASSLGTGLTHEQYF.

The CDR3 DNA is TGTGCCAGCAGACGCGAAGGGGTCCCCGTAGGCGAGCAGTACTTC. Its translation is CASRREGVPVGEQYF. The J gene is TRBJ2-7, the V gene TRBV6-5, with D perhaps matching TRBD1 (5 bases). The CDR3 runs 15 residues. V was clipped by 6 bases and J by 6 bases, with 21 bases between them. Germline V lookup: CDR1 MNHEY, CDR2 SVGAGI.

CDR3 amino acids: CASSPGLAGATGELFF. The CDR3 bases are TGTGCCAGCAGCCCCGGACTAGCGGGGGCCACCGGGGAGCTGTTTTTT. The J gene is TRBJ2-2, the V gene TRBV7-9, with TRBD2 matching 13 bases. This CDR3 spans 16 amino acids. Unmatched junction bases numbered 4, after V lost 5 bases and J lost 4 bases. Germline CDR1 and CDR2: SEHNR and FQNEAQ (reference sequence).

This clone was observed a single time. J is TRBJ1-1 and V is TRBV9; TRBD1 agrees at 7 bases. The germline CDR1 and CDR2 sequences are SGDLS and YYNGEE. With 4 bases clipped from V and 4 bases from J, the junction kept 1 base outside the gene matches. This CDR3 comprises 12 residues. This CDR3 is CASSRGPTEAFF. The DNA of the CDR3 is TGTGCCAGCAGCAGGGGGCCCACTGAAGCTTTCTTT.

The genes are TRBV6-1 and TRBJ1-2, with D tentatively TRBD1 (5 bases). The ends were cut back, 7 bases at V and 6 bases at J, with 18 bases in the middle. Germline V gene data show CDR1 as MNHNS and CDR2 as SASEGT. This CDR3 region has 14 residues. In DNA, the CDR3 is TGTGCCAGCAAAAGGGGCAGGTGGGGTGATGGCTACACCTTC. Amino acid sequence: CASKRGRWGDGYTF.

The chain combines TRBV9 with TRBJ2-3; a weak D match, TRBD2 (6 bases). Germline-derived CDR1 and CDR2 are SGDLS and YYNGEE. This CDR3 comprises 15 residues. Trimming cost V 2 bases and J 0 bases, with 10 bases left between them. The CDR3: CASSVSGPSTDTQYF. For the CDR3, the DNA is TGTGCCAGCAGCGTTAGCGGTCCTAGCACAGATACGCAGTATTTT. Supplemented by reference TRBV9 and TRBJ2-3, the full variable domain reads DSGVTQTPKHLITATGQRVTLRCSPRSGDLSVYWYQQSLDQGLQFLIQYYNGEERAKGNILERFSAQQFPDLHSELNLSSLELGDSALYFCASSVSGPSTDTQYFGPGTRLTVL.

The V and J genes are TRBV19 and TRBJ2-7; the match to TRBD1 covers 8 bases. V gave up 8 bases and J gave up 7 bases; unmatched junction bases: 4. Germline V gene data show CDR1 as LNHDA and CDR2 as SQIVND (reference sequence). This CDR3 has 11 residues. CDR3 coding DNA: TGTGCCAGTTCAGACAGGGGAGAGCAGTACTTC. It yields the protein CASSDRGEQYF.